This T cell receptor beta chain stems from a study of CD8+ T cells in alopecia areata. Study information: Those patients who were treated received oral tofacitinib, which was given at 5 to 10 mg twice daily for moderate-to-severe alopecia areata.

The CDR3 has 13 residues. Germline values: CDR1 LGHNA, CDR2 YSLEER. It was cDNA, reverse transcribed from extracted RNA, that served as the sequencing template. The method was immunoSEQ multiplex PCR; TCRdb's version includes in-frame clones alone and lacks a portion of them. The profile shows around 200,000 clones, around half of them singletons. Points on this clone: Germline and junction disagree at one end, which may indicate a read error.

This sample's treatment: oral pan-JAK inhibitor, 5-10 mg twice daily. This rearrangement joins TRBV4-3 to TRBJ1-4; perhaps TRBD1 as D (5 bases). This clonotype was sampled from a human donor with alopecia areata. The sequences come from CD8+ T cells sorted from blood, collected at week 24, from a patient treated with tofacitinib. This chain's CDR3 is CASGQDSGEKLFF. CDR3 nucleotides: TGCGCCAGCGGCCAAGACAGCGGGGAAAAACTGTTTTTT.